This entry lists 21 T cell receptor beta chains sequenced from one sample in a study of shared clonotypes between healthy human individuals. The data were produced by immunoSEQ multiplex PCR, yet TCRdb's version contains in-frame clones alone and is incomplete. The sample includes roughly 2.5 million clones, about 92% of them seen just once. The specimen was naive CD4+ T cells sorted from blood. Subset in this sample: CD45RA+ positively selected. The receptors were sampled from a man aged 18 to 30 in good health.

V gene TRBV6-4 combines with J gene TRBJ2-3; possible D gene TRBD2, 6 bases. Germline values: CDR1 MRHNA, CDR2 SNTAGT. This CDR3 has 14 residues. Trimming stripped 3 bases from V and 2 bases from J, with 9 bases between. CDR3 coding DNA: TGTGCCAGCAGTGAGGGGACTTACACAGATACGCAGTATTTT. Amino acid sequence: CASSEGTYTDTQYF.

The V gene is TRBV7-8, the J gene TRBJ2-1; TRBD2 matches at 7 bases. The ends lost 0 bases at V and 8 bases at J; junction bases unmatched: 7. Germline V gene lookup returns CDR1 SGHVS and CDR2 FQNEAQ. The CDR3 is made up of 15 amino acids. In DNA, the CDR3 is TGTGCCAGCAGCTTAGCTGGACTAGTGGTCTATGAGCAGTTCTTC. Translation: CASSLAGLVVYEQFF.

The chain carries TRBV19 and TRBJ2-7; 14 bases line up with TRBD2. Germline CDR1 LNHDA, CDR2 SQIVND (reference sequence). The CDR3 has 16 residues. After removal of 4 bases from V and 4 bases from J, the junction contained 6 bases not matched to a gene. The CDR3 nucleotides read TGTGCCAGTAGTACAGGGACTAGCGGGAGTCGGTACGAGCAGTACTTC. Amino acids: CASSTGTSGSRYEQYF.

CDR3 nucleotides: TGTGCCAGCAGTGAAGAGACCGGAGCCGGGACAGAACGCTACGAGCAGTACTTC. It yields the protein CASSEETGAGTERYEQYF. The rearrangement uses TRBV6-1 and TRBJ2-7; 7 nucleotides align to TRBD1. The CDR3 is 18 amino acids. With V trimmed by 1 base and J by 3 bases, 15 bases remained unmatched. Germline loops: CDR1 MNHNS, CDR2 SASEGT.

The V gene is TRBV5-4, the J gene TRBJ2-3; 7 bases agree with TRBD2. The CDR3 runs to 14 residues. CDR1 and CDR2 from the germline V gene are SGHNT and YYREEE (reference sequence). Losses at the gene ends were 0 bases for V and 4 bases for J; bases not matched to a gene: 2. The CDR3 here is CASSLALAADTQYF. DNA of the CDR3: TGTGCCAGCAGCTTGGCCCTAGCGGCAGATACGCAGTATTTT.

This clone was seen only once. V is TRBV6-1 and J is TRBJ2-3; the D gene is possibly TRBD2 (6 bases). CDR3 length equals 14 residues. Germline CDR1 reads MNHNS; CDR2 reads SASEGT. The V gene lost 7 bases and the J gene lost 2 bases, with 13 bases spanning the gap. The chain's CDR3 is CASNSAGFTDTQYF. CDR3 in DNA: TGTGCCAGCAACTCAGCGGGCTTCACAGATACGCAGTATTTT.

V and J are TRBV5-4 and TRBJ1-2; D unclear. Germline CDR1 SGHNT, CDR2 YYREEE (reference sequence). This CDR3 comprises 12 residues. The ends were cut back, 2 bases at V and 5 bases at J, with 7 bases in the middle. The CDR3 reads CASSLDPYGYTF. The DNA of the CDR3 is TGTGCCAGCAGCTTAGACCCGTATGGCTACACCTTC.

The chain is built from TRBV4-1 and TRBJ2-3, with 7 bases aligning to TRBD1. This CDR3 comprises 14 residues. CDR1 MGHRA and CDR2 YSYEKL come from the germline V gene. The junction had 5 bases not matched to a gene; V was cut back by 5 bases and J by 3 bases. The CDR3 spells CASSAGTATDTQYF. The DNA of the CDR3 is TGCGCCAGCAGCGCCGGGACAGCTACAGATACGCAGTATTTT.

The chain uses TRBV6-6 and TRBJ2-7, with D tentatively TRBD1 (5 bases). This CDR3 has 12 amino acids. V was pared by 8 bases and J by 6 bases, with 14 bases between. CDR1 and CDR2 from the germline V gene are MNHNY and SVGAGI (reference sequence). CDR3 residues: CASQGEPFEQYF. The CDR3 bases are TGTGCCAGCCAAGGGGAACCTTTCGAGCAGTACTTC.

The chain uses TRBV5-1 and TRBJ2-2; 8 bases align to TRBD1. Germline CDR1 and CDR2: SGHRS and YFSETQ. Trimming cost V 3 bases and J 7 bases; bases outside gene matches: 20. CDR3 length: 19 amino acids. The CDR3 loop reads CASSSQRWTGIMQVGELFF. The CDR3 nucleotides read TGCGCCAGCAGCTCGCAACGTTGGACAGGGATAATGCAAGTCGGGGAGCTGTTTTTT.

CDR3 DNA sequence: TGTGCCAGCAGCTTAGGGGAGACCTTCACAGATACGCAGTATTTT. It codes for CASSLGETFTDTQYF. V usage is TRBV7-2 and J usage is TRBJ2-3, with D possibly being TRBD2 (5 bases). V was cut by 1 base and J by 2 bases, with 10 bases left in between. The length of the CDR3 is 15 residues. Germline-derived CDR1 and CDR2 are SGHTA and FQGNSA.

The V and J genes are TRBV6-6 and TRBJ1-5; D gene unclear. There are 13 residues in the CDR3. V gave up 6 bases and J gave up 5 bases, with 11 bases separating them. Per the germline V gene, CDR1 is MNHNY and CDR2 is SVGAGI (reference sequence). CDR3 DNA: TGTGCCAGCAGGCCCCACAAAGATCAGCCCCAGCATTTT. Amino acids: CASRPHKDQPQHF.

The CDR3 protein is CASSLTTAGSSYNSPLHF. CDR3 bases: TGTGCCAGCAGCTTAACAACCGCGGGGAGCTCCTATAATTCACCCCTCCACTTT. The chain is built from TRBV7-9 and TRBJ1-6; D gene uncertain. The germline CDR1 and CDR2 sequences are SEHNR and FQNEAQ (reference sequence). V was clipped by 2 bases and J by 0 bases, with 14 bases between them. CDR3 length equals 18 residues.

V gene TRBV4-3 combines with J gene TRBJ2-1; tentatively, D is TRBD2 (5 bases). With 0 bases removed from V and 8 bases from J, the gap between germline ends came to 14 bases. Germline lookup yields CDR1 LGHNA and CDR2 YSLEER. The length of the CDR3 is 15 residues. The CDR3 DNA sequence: TGCGCCAGCAGCCAAGAAGGGAGATTTTGGGATGAGCAGTTCTTC. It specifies CASSQEGRFWDEQFF.

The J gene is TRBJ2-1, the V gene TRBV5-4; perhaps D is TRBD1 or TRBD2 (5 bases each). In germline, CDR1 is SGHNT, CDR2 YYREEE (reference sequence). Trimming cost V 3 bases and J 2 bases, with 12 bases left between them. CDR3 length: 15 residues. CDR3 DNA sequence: TGTGCCAGCAGCTCGGGACCCGGCACCTACAATGAGCAGTTCTTC. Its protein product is CASSSGPGTYNEQFF.

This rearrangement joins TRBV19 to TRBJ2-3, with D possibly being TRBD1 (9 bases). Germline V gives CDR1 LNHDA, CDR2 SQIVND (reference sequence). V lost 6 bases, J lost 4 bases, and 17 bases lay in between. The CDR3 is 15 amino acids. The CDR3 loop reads CASRGTGTRADTQYF. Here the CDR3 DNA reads TGTGCCAGTAGGGGGACAGGGACTAGAGCAGATACGCAGTATTTT.

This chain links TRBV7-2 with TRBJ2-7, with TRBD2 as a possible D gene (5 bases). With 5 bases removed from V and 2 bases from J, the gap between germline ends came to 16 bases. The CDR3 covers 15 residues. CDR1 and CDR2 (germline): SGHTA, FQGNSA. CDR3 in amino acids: CASSKDLASTYEQYF. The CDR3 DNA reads TGTGCCAGCAGCAAGGACCTTGCTAGCACCTACGAGCAGTACTTC.

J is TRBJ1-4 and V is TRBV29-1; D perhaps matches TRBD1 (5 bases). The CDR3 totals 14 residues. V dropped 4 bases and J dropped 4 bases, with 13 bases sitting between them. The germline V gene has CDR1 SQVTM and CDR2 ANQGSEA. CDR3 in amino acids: CSVAPGPLNEKLFF. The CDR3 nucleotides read TGCAGCGTTGCCCCGGGACCGCTTAATGAAAAACTGTTTTTT.

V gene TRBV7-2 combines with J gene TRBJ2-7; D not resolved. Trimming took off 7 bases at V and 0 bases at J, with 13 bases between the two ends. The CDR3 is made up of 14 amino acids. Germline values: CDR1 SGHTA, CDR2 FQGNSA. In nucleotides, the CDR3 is TGTGCCAGCACCTCACCCCCGGCCTCCTACGAGCAGTACTTC. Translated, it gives CASTSPPASYEQYF.

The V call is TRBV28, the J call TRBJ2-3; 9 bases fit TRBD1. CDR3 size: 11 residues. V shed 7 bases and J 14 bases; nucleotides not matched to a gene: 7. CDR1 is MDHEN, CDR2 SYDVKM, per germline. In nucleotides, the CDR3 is TGTGCCAGCAACCTGGACAGGGGCCTGTATTTT. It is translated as CASNLDRGLYF.

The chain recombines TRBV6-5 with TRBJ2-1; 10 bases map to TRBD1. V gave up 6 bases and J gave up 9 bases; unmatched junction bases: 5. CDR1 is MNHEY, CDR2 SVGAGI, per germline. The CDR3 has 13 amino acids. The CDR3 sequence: CASRGQGTGEQFF. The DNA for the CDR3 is TGTGCCAGCAGGGGACAGGGGACCGGTGAGCAGTTCTTC.